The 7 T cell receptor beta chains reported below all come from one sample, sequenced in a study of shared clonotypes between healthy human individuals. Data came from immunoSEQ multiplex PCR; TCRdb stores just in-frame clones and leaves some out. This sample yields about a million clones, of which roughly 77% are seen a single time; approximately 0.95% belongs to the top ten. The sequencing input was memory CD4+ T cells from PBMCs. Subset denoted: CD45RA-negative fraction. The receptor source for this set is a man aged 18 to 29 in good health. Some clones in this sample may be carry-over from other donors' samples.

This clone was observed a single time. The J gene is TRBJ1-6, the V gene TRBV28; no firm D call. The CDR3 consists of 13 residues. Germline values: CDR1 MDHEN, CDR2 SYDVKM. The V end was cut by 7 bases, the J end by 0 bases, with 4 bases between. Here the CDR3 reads CASTSSYNSPLHF. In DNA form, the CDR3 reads TGTGCCAGCACCAGCTCCTATAATTCACCCCTCCACTTT.

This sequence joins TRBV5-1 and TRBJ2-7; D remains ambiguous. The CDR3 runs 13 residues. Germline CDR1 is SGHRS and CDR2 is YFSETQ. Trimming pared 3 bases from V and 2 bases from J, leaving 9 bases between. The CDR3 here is CASSSVGPYEQYF. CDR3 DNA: TGCGCCAGCAGCTCCGTGGGCCCCTACGAGCAGTACTTC.

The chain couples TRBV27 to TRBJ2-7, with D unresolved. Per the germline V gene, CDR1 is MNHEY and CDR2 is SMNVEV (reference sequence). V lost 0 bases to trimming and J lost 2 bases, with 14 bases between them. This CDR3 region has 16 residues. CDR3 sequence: CASSLSVSTPTYEQYF. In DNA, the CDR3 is TGTGCCAGCAGTTTATCGGTCAGCACTCCCACCTACGAGCAGTACTTC.

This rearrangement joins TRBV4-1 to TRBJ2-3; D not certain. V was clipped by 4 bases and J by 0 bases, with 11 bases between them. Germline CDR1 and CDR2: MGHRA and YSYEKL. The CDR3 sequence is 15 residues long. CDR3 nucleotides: TGCGCCAGCAGCCTAAGTCCCGCTAGCACAGATACGCAGTATTTT. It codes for CASSLSPASTDTQYF.

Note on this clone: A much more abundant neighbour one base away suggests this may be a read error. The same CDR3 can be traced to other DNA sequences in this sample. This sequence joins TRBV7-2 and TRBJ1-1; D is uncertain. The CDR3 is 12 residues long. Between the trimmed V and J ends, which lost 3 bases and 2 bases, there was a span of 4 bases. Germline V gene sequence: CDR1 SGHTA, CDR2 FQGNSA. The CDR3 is CASSLVNTEAFF. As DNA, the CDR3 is TGTGCCAGCAGCTTGGTTAACACTGAAGCTTTCTTT.

CDR3 residues: CAWSLAGNGYEQYF. The CDR3 nucleotides read TGTGCCTGGAGTCTGGCAGGGAACGGGTATGAGCAGTACTTC. This sequence joins TRBV30 and TRBJ2-7; D perhaps matches TRBD1 (5 bases). This CDR3 is 14 amino acids long. The germline CDR1 and CDR2 sequences are GTSNPN and SVGIG (reference sequence). Trimming shortened V by 2 bases and J by 7 bases, and 18 bases separated the two germline ends.

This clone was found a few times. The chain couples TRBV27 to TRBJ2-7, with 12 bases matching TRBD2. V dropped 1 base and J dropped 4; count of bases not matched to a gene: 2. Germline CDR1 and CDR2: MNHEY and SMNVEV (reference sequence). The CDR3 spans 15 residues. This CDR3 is CASSLWTSGAYEQYF. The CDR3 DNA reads TGTGCCAGCAGTTTATGGACTAGCGGGGCTTACGAGCAGTACTTC.